This T cell receptor (beta chain) was recovered during a study of cytomegalovirus exposure and HLA in healthy donors. Measured with immunoSEQ multiplex PCR; TCRdb has only the in-frame clones, and not every one. Here the sample spans roughly 140,000 clones, about 88% being singletons. Germline V gene sequence: CDR1 MNHNS, CDR2 SASEGT. This CDR3 has 12 amino acids. Trimming removed 7 bases from V and 2 bases from J, with 9 bases in between. This TCR was recovered from a woman aged 18-29 years in good health and CMV-seropositive. The specimen sequenced was PBMCs. The chain couples TRBV6-1 to TRBJ2-7; a possible D gene is TRBD1 (6 bases). The CDR3 sequence: CASTRDTYEQYF. The CDR3 coding sequence is TGTGCCAGCACGAGGGACACCTACGAGCAGTACTTC.